This is a list of T cell receptor beta chains from one sample in a study of cytomegalovirus exposure and HLA in healthy donors. The protocol was immunoSEQ multiplex PCR, while the TCRdb copy is restricted to in-frame clones and leaves out a portion. The sample contains 150,000 or so clones, 70% to 80% of which appear only once. Source material: PBMCs. All receptors come from a man aged 25 to 45 in good health and CMV-seropositive. The conserved cysteine and the conserved F or W are not part of the CDR3 here. Each record gives: CDR3 protein, D gene, CDR3 length, J gene, V gene. A D gene is named only where the DNA matches it firmly.

CDR3aa: ASSLNGGAGDLDTQY
d_gene: TRBD2
len: 15
j_gene: TRBJ2-3
v_gene: TRBV11-1

CDR3aa: ASSLGRNTEAF
d_gene: -
len: 11
j_gene: TRBJ1-1
v_gene: TRBV7-2

CDR3aa: ASSLVSGTTYNEQF
d_gene: TRBD2
len: 14
j_gene: TRBJ2-1
v_gene: TRBV7-9

CDR3aa: ASSEAGAGDYEQY
d_gene: -
len: 13
j_gene: TRBJ2-7
v_gene: TRBV2

CDR3aa: ATSRTGGDYGYT
d_gene: TRBD1
len: 12
j_gene: TRBJ1-2
v_gene: TRBV15

CDR3aa: ASSIQQGQHNEQF
d_gene: -
len: 13
j_gene: TRBJ2-1
v_gene: TRBV5-1

CDR3aa: ASSYSQEGQPQH
d_gene: -
len: 12
j_gene: TRBJ1-5
v_gene: TRBV6-6

CDR3aa: ASSPMQGNTGELF
d_gene: -
len: 13
j_gene: TRBJ2-2
v_gene: TRBV18

CDR3aa: ASSQTDRAYTIY
d_gene: TRBD1
len: 12
j_gene: TRBJ1-3
v_gene: TRBV4-2

CDR3aa: ASSRDTFPTDTQY
d_gene: -
len: 13
j_gene: TRBJ2-3
v_gene: TRBV14

CDR3aa: ASSSRQGFGYT
d_gene: TRBD1
len: 11
j_gene: TRBJ1-2
v_gene: TRBV5-6

CDR3aa: ASSIGAYGSHYEQY
d_gene: -
len: 14
j_gene: TRBJ2-7
v_gene: TRBV19

CDR3aa: ATTRSGDNEQF
d_gene: -
len: 11
j_gene: TRBJ2-1
v_gene: TRBV6-5

CDR3aa: ASSLVRQGAYEQY
d_gene: TRBD1
len: 13
j_gene: TRBJ2-7
v_gene: TRBV28

CDR3aa: AISDRREYGETQY
d_gene: TRBD2
len: 13
j_gene: TRBJ2-5
v_gene: TRBV10-3

CDR3aa: ASTGLNNSPLH
d_gene: -
len: 11
j_gene: TRBJ1-6
v_gene: TRBV27

CDR3aa: ASSLGGQETQY
d_gene: TRBD2
len: 11
j_gene: TRBJ2-5
v_gene: TRBV28

CDR3aa: ASSARQGIYNEQF
d_gene: TRBD1
len: 13
j_gene: TRBJ2-1
v_gene: TRBV9

CDR3aa: ASSTGTTLYGYT
d_gene: -
len: 12
j_gene: TRBJ1-2
v_gene: TRBV6-6

CDR3aa: ASSPRGQGGTEAF
d_gene: TRBD1
len: 13
j_gene: TRBJ1-1
v_gene: TRBV7-3

CDR3aa: ASSPLAGSYEQY
d_gene: -
len: 12
j_gene: TRBJ2-7
v_gene: TRBV7-8

CDR3aa: ASTPGQTTYEQY
d_gene: TRBD1
len: 12
j_gene: TRBJ2-7
v_gene: TRBV28

CDR3aa: ASRLDRGGCGYT
d_gene: TRBD1
len: 12
j_gene: TRBJ1-2
v_gene: TRBV6-1

CDR3aa: ASSVGTDTEAF
d_gene: -
len: 11
j_gene: TRBJ1-1
v_gene: TRBV9

CDR3aa: ASSGAAGRGSTGYSNQPQH
d_gene: -
len: 19
j_gene: TRBJ1-5
v_gene: TRBV7-8

CDR3aa: ASSFGQLNTEAF
d_gene: -
len: 12
j_gene: TRBJ1-1
v_gene: TRBV11-2

CDR3aa: ASSMETFYGYT
d_gene: -
len: 11
j_gene: TRBJ1-2
v_gene: TRBV19

CDR3aa: ASSEDRSYEQY
d_gene: -
len: 11
j_gene: TRBJ2-7
v_gene: TRBV2

CDR3aa: ASSEAGLAGTSSYNEQF
d_gene: TRBD2
len: 17
j_gene: TRBJ2-1
v_gene: TRBV2

CDR3aa: ATRNQGGEKLF
d_gene: -
len: 11
j_gene: TRBJ1-4
v_gene: TRBV6-5

CDR3aa: ASSTSSGSATGELF
d_gene: TRBD2
len: 14
j_gene: TRBJ2-2
v_gene: TRBV11-3

CDR3aa: ASNPDGGYEQY
d_gene: -
len: 11
j_gene: TRBJ2-7
v_gene: TRBV2

CDR3aa: ASSLALDFVNTEAF
d_gene: -
len: 14
j_gene: TRBJ1-1
v_gene: TRBV7-2

CDR3aa: ASSQSGTGEETQY
d_gene: TRBD1
len: 13
j_gene: TRBJ2-5
v_gene: TRBV4-1

CDR3aa: ASSLRDRVTEAF
d_gene: TRBD1
len: 12
j_gene: TRBJ1-1
v_gene: TRBV7-9

CDR3aa: ASSYSTGEKLF
d_gene: -
len: 11
j_gene: TRBJ1-4
v_gene: TRBV6-5

CDR3aa: ASSLLSGSGGDEQY
d_gene: TRBD2
len: 14
j_gene: TRBJ2-7
v_gene: TRBV7-9

CDR3aa: ASSYKGMDTEAF
d_gene: -
len: 12
j_gene: TRBJ1-1
v_gene: TRBV6-5

CDR3aa: ASSLGQKNQPQH
d_gene: -
len: 12
j_gene: TRBJ1-5
v_gene: TRBV7-9

CDR3aa: ASSAGTGGHEQY
d_gene: TRBD1
len: 12
j_gene: TRBJ2-7
v_gene: TRBV10-1

CDR3aa: ASSDSAGLYNEQF
d_gene: -
len: 13
j_gene: TRBJ2-1
v_gene: TRBV6-4

CDR3aa: ATSRDLRSGKSGNTIY
d_gene: -
len: 16
j_gene: TRBJ1-3
v_gene: TRBV15

CDR3aa: ASSQDSRGVQPQH
d_gene: TRBD1
len: 13
j_gene: TRBJ1-5
v_gene: TRBV4-1

CDR3aa: ASSPGGRTYNEQF
d_gene: TRBD2
len: 13
j_gene: TRBJ2-1
v_gene: TRBV28

CDR3aa: ATSRDLGQGAQPQH
d_gene: TRBD1
len: 14
j_gene: TRBJ1-5
v_gene: TRBV15

CDR3aa: ASSPWTSGDNEQF
d_gene: TRBD2
len: 13
j_gene: TRBJ2-1
v_gene: TRBV5-1

CDR3aa: ASSGNSNQPQH
d_gene: -
len: 11
j_gene: TRBJ1-5
v_gene: TRBV5-5

CDR3aa: ASNTGQGSTGELF
d_gene: TRBD1
len: 13
j_gene: TRBJ2-2
v_gene: TRBV7-8

CDR3aa: ASSRQGVDSTDTQY
d_gene: TRBD1
len: 14
j_gene: TRBJ2-3
v_gene: TRBV19